A selection of T cell receptor beta chains follows, all from one sample in a study of beta chain features in type 1 diabetes. The method was immunoSEQ multiplex PCR; TCRdb's version includes in-frame clones alone and lacks a portion of them. Of fewer than 200,000 clones listed, more than 10% are singletons. The sequenced sample was central memory CD4+ T cells from blood. These receptors were taken from a woman under 30 in good health. CDR3s include the opening cysteine and the closing phenylalanine or tryptophan. Each record gives: V gene, clone size, J gene, D gene, CDR3 DNA, CDR3 protein. D genes are given only for firm matches. Only some rows state a clone size, as once, few, many or a class for expanded clones.

V: TRBV11-1; size: few; J: TRBJ2-7; D: TRBD1; DNA: TGTGCCAGCAGCCTCTCCCTGGGGACAGGGGGCTACGAGCAGTACTTC; CDR3: CASSLSLGTGGYEQYF
V: TRBV13; size: many; J: TRBJ2-7; D: TRBD1; DNA: TGTGCCAGCAGCTGGAGGACAGGGAGGTCCTACGAGCAGTACTTC; CDR3: CASSWRTGRSYEQYF
V: TRBV15; size: NA; J: TRBJ2-1; D: NA; DNA: TGTGCCACCAGCCCTAGACTGAATGAGCAGTTCTTC; CDR3: CATSPRLNEQFF
V: TRBV10-3; size: NA; J: TRBJ2-1; D: TRBD2; DNA: TGTGCCATCAGTGAGCACGGACTAGCGGGAGCCTACAATGAGCAGTTCTTC; CDR3: CAISEHGLAGAYNEQFF
V: TRBV7-9; size: NA; J: TRBJ2-5; D: TRBD2; DNA: TGTGCCAGCAGCCCGGGACTAGCGGGAGAAGAGACCCAGTACTTC; CDR3: CASSPGLAGEETQYF
V: TRBV11-2; size: NA; J: TRBJ1-1; D: NA; DNA: TGTGCCAGCAGCTTCGCGGGGGTGAACACTGAAGCTTTCTTT; CDR3: CASSFAGVNTEAFF
V: TRBV15; size: NA; J: TRBJ1-3; D: NA; DNA: TGTGCCACCAGCAGAGATCACGGGGGAACTGGAAACACCATATATTTT; CDR3: CATSRDHGGTGNTIYF
V: TRBV7-9; size: few; J: TRBJ2-5; D: TRBD1; DNA: TGTGCCAGCAGCGCGACAGGGGGCCAAGAGACCCAGTACTTC; CDR3: CASSATGGQETQYF
V: TRBV29-1; size: many; J: TRBJ1-1; D: NA; DNA: TGCAGCGTAGCCAAGGGGTTGAGCACTGAAGCTTTCTTT; CDR3: CSVAKGLSTEAFF
V: TRBV6-5; size: few; J: TRBJ2-2; D: TRBD1; DNA: TGTGCCAGCATAAGGGACAGGGACACCGGGGAGCTGTTTTTT; CDR3: CASIRDRDTGELFF
V: TRBV7-8; size: few; J: TRBJ1-2; D: NA; DNA: TGTGCCAGCAGCCAAGGGGACTATGGCTACACCTTC; CDR3: CASSQGDYGYTF
V: TRBV9; size: few; J: TRBJ2-7; D: TRBD1; DNA: TGTGCCAGCAGCCCCCGGACAGGGAACTACGAGCAGTACTTC; CDR3: CASSPRTGNYEQYF
V: TRBV7-9; size: few; J: TRBJ1-1; D: NA; DNA: TGTGCCAGCAGCCCCCGAGGAACGGGTGCAGCTTTCTTT; CDR3: CASSPRGTGAAFF
V: TRBV15; size: NA; J: TRBJ2-7; D: NA; DNA: TGTGCCACCAGCAGAGCCCGGACAGACCCCTACGAGCAGTACTTC; CDR3: CATSRARTDPYEQYF
V: TRBV10-3; size: few; J: TRBJ2-1; D: TRBD2; DNA: TGTGCCACTGGGACTAGCGGGAGGAGTGAGCAGTTCTTC; CDR3: CATGTSGRSEQFF
V: TRBV9; size: NA; J: TRBJ2-7; D: TRBD1; DNA: TGTGCCAGCAGCGTAGTGGGGACAGCTACCTACGAGCAGTACTTC; CDR3: CASSVVGTATYEQYF
V: TRBV11-2; size: NA; J: TRBJ2-6; D: TRBD1; DNA: TGTGCCAGCAGCCGACAGGGGGGAAGGGGGTCTGGGGCCAACGTCCTGACTTTC; CDR3: CASSRQGGRGSGANVLTF
V: TRBV5-6; size: NA; J: TRBJ2-5; D: NA; DNA: TGTGCCAGCAGCTTGGTACAGGGGACCCAGTACTTC; CDR3: CASSLVQGTQYF
V: TRBV30; size: few; J: TRBJ1-1; D: TRBD1; DNA: TGTGCCTGGTTTAAAACAGGGGGCACTGAAGCTTTCTTT; CDR3: CAWFKTGGTEAFF
V: TRBV30; size: NA; J: TRBJ2-5; D: TRBD2; DNA: TGTGCCTGGAGTGTTGGAGCGGGAGGGGGAGAGACCCAGTACTTC; CDR3: CAWSVGAGGGETQYF
V: TRBV19; size: NA; J: TRBJ2-7; D: TRBD1; DNA: TGTGCCAGTAGTATTGCCGGGACAGGGGGCTACGAGCAGTACTTC; CDR3: CASSIAGTGGYEQYF
V: TRBV28; size: NA; J: TRBJ2-1; D: TRBD1; DNA: TGTGCCAGCAGTTTAGGACAGGGGACGTACAATGAGCAGTTCTTC; CDR3: CASSLGQGTYNEQFF
V: TRBV15; size: few; J: TRBJ1-2; D: NA; DNA: TGTGCCACCAGCAGAGATCGGGGTGGCTACACCTTC; CDR3: CATSRDRGGYTF
V: TRBV5-1; size: NA; J: TRBJ1-2; D: TRBD1; DNA: TGCGCCAGCAGCTTCTCGGGACAGGGGAATGTACAAGGCTACACCTTC; CDR3: CASSFSGQGNVQGYTF
V: TRBV9; size: once; J: TRBJ2-1; D: NA; DNA: TGTGCCAGCAGCGTAGCTTACGGTGAGCAGTTCTTC; CDR3: CASSVAYGEQFF
V: TRBV11-1; size: NA; J: TRBJ2-5; D: TRBD2; DNA: TGTGCCAGCAGCCGACTAGCGGGATTCGGGAAGACCCAGTACTTC; CDR3: CASSRLAGFGKTQYF
V: TRBV7-6; size: NA; J: TRBJ2-1; D: TRBD2; DNA: TGTGCCAGCAGCCCGAGACTAGCGGGAGAGCCCCTCTCCTACAATGAGCAGTTCTTC; CDR3: CASSPRLAGEPLSYNEQFF